A selection of T cell receptor beta chains follows, all from one sample in a study of blood T cells in healthy people across ages. MiXCR, applied by TCRdb to the 5' RACE reads, yields one record per CDR3 protein. Of some 1.8 million distinct CDR3 sequences in the sample, roughly two fifths are singletons; the top ten hold roughly 24%. Sequences were obtained from blood. Source of these receptors: a human donor in good health. CDR3s include the opening cysteine and the closing phenylalanine or tryptophan. The D gene is left open where the match is weak. Size tells how often a clone was seen (once, few, many) or the class of an expanded clone, and some rows leave it out.

>.|TRBJ1-1|TRBV9|.
CASSVGGGPTEAFF
TGTGCCAGCAGCGTAGGAGGGGGGCCCACTGAAGCTTTCTTT
>.|TRBJ2-6|TRBV6-6|.
CASRPPPSSGANVLTF
TGTGCCAGCAGACCCCCTCCCAGCTCTGGGGCCAACGTCCTGACTTTC
>.|TRBJ2-2|TRBV12-3/TRBV12-4|.
CASSRQFPGELFF
TGTGCCAGCAGTAGACAGTTTCCCGGGGAGCTGTTTTTT
>.|TRBJ2-7|TRBV5-1|.
CASSSPTAEQYF
TGCGCCAGCAGCTCACCGACAGCCGAGCAGTACTTC
>few|TRBJ1-5|TRBV11-3|TRBD1
CASSLQIRTGDSSQPQHF
TGTGCCAGCAGCTTACAGATACGGACAGGGGATTCCAGCCAGCCCCAGCATTTT
>.|TRBJ1-1|TRBV27|.
CASSSRVGSEAFF
TGTGCCAGCAGTTCCAGGGTTGGGTCTGAAGCTTTCTTT
>.|TRBJ1-2|TRBV12-3/TRBV12-4|.
CASSLAEMGSGYTF
TGTGCCAGCAGTTTAGCGGAAATGGGGTCTGGCTACACCTTC
>.|TRBJ1-1|TRBV20-1|TRBD1
CSARIQGAYMNTEAFF
TGCAGTGCTCGAATTCAGGGGGCCTACATGAACACTGAAGCTTTCTTT
>few|TRBJ2-3|TRBV10-3|.
CAAGNINPGDTQYF
TGTGCCGCCGGCAACATAAATCCCGGAGATACGCAGTATTTT
>.|TRBJ2-3|TRBV10-3|.
CASTGRPGFQDTQYF
TGTGCCAGCACTGGCCGCCCTGGGTTCCAAGATACGCAGTATTTT
>.|TRBJ2-5|TRBV15|TRBD2
CATSTTRQTTSGGPQETQYF
TGTGCCACCAGCACAACCCGACAAACGACTAGCGGGGGGCCCCAAGAGACCCAGTACTTC
>many|TRBJ1-2|TRBV4-1|TRBD1
CASSRISGQGDYGYTF
TGCGCCAGCAGCCGCATCTCAGGGCAGGGGGACTATGGCTACACCTTC
>.|TRBJ1-2|TRBV5-1|TRBD1
CAGSWTGTANYGYTF
TGCGCCGGCAGCTGGACAGGGACCGCTAACTATGGCTACACCTTC
>few|TRBJ2-3|TRBV6-5|TRBD2
CASTRLAGDGTDTQYF
TGTGCCAGCACAAGACTAGCGGGGGATGGCACAGATACGCAGTATTTT
>.|TRBJ1-4|TRBV4-1|.
CASSRVGGKLFF
TGCGCCAGCAGCCGGGTGGGCGGAAAACTGTTTTTT
>.|TRBJ2-7|TRBV20-1|.
CSASKPTGEQYF
TGCAGTGCTAGCAAGCCGACCGGCGAGCAGTACTTC
>.|TRBJ2-1|TRBV2|TRBD2
CATQPSSGGTQFF
TGTGCCACCCAACCGTCTAGCGGGGGGACTCAGTTCTTC
>once|TRBJ2-7|TRBV7-2|.
CASSLEGRSYNEQYF
TGTGCCAGCAGCTTAGAGGGCAGATCCTACAATGAGCAGTACTTC
>few|TRBJ2-5|TRBV6-1|TRBD2
CASERGRETQYF
TGTGCCAGCGAGCGGGGTCGAGAGACCCAGTACTTC
>few|TRBJ2-7|TRBV20-1|TRBD2
CSARDYASGVYEQYF
TGCAGTGCTAGAGATTACGCTAGCGGAGTATACGAGCAGTACTTC
>.|TRBJ1-2|TRBV6-1|.
CASSDAWDGYGYTF
TGTGCCAGCAGTGATGCTTGGGACGGCTATGGCTACACCTTC
>few|TRBJ1-5|TRBV18|.
CASSPSGTNQPQHF
TGTGCCAGCTCACCGTCGGGGACTAATCAGCCCCAGCATTTT
>few|TRBJ2-1|TRBV5-6|.
CASSERLRVYNEQFF
TGTGCCAGCAGCGAACGACTTCGGGTTTACAATGAGCAGTTCTTC
>.|TRBJ2-3|TRBV6-1|.
CASSDQTGTDTQYF
TGTGCCAGCAGTGATCAGACGGGCACAGATACGCAGTATTTT
>.|TRBJ2-7|TRBV20-1|.
CSAAKGGGPYEQYF
TGCAGTGCCGCGAAAGGGGGAGGTCCCTACGAGCAGTACTTC
>.|TRBJ1-2|TRBV14|TRBD1
CASSQVGTGDGYTF
TGTGCCAGCAGCCAAGTGGGGACAGGGGACGGCTACACCTTC
>.|TRBJ2-4|TRBV28|.
CASSLFWNEQYF
TGTGCCAGCAGTTTATTCTGGAATGAGCAGTACTTC
>.|TRBJ2-6|TRBV7-2|.
CASSLDPPGASGANVLTF
TGTGCCAGCAGCTTAGATCCCCCAGGGGCCTCTGGGGCCAACGTCCTGACTTTC
>once|TRBJ2-4|TRBV20-1|.
CSAREGKGLNERYF
TGCAGTGCTAGAGAGGGGAAAGGGCTAAACGAGCGGTACTTC
>.|TRBJ1-2|TRBV7-2|.
CASSLAPALINYGYTF
TGTGCCAGCAGCTTAGCGCCAGCCCTGATTAACTATGGCTACACCTTC
>many|TRBJ2-1|TRBV7-2|.
CASSLAGGPYEQFF
TGTGCCAGCAGCTTAGCGGGGGGGCCTTATGAGCAGTTCTTC
>many|TRBJ1-2|TRBV25-1|.
CASSVAGDYYGYTF
TGTGCCAGCAGTGTCGCGGGGGATTACTATGGCTACACCTTC
>few|TRBJ2-1|TRBV6-4|TRBD1
CASSDYPGGEQFF
TGTGCCAGCAGTGACTACCCAGGGGGTGAGCAGTTCTTC